The source of this T cell receptor beta chain is a study of T cells in Graves' hyperthyroidism and ophthalmopathy. Germline CDR1 reads SEHNR; CDR2 reads FQNEAQ (reference sequence). Trimming at V came to 1 base and at J to 5 bases, leaving 5 bases not matched to a gene. The CDR3 runs to 15 residues. TCR beta CDR3 regions were amplified from RNA. HTBI primers were employed in a first-round RT-PCR of the TCR CDR3. From the multiplex PCR reads, TCRdb called clonotypes with MiXCR, one entry per CDR3 protein. In the table there are roughly 500,000 distinct CDR3 sequences, approximately 15% of which are singletons.

The source of this sequence is a young woman with Graves' hyperthyroidism that later progressed to Graves' ophthalmopathy. The sequencing sample was made of blood. The chain joins TRBV7-9 to TRBJ2-7, with TRBD2 matching 10 bases. The CDR3 sequence: CASSLESGRAHEQYF. The DNA of the CDR3 is TGTGCCAGCAGCTTAGAAAGCGGGAGGGCCCACGAGCAGTACTTC.